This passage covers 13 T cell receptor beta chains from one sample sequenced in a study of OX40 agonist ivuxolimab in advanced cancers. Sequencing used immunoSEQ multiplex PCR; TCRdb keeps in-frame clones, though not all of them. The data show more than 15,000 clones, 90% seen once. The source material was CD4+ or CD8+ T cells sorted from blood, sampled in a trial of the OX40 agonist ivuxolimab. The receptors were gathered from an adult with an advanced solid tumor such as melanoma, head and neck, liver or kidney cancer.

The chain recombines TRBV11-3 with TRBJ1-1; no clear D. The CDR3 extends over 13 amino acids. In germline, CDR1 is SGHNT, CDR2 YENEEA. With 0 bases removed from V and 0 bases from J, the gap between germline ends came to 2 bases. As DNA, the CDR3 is TGTGCCAGCAGCTTAGAGGTGAACACTGAAGCTTTCTTT. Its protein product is CASSLEVNTEAFF.

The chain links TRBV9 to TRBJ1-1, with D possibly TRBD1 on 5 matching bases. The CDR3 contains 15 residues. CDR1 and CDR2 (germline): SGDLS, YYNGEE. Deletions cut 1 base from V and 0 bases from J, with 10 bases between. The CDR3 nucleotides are TGTGCCAGCAGCGTATGGGGGGAAATGAACACTGAAGCTTTCTTT. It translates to CASSVWGEMNTEAFF.

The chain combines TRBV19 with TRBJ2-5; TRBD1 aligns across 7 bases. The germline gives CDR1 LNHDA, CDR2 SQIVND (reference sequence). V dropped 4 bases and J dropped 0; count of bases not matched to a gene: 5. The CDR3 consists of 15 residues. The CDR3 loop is CASSTGQVDQETQYF. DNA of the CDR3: TGTGCCAGTAGTACAGGACAGGTTGACCAAGAGACCCAGTACTTC.

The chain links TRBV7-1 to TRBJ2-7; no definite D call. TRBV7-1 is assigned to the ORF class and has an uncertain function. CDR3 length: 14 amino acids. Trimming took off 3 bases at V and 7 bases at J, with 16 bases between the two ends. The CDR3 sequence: CASSSTPQSWEQYF. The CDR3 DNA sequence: TGTGCCAGCAGCTCGACACCCCAATCTTGGGAGCAGTACTTC.

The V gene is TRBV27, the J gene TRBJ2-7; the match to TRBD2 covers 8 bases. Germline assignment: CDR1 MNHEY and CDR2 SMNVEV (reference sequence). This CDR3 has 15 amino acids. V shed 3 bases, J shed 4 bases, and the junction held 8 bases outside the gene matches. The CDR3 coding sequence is TGTGCCAGCAGTTTTTTTGCGGGAGGTGGGTACGAGCAGTACTTC. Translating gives CASSFFAGGGYEQYF.

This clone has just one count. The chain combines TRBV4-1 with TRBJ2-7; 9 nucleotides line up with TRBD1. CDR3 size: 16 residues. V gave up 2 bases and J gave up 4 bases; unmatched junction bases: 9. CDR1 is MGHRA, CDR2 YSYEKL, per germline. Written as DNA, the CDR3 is TGCGCCAGCAGCCAAACCCCTGGACAGGGGAGGTACGAGCAGTACTTC. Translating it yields CASSQTPGQGRYEQYF.

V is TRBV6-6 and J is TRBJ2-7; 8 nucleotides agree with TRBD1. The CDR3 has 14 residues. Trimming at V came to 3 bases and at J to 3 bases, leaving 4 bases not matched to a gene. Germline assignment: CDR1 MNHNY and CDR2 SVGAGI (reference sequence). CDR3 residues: CASSYAGTGYEQYF. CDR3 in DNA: TGTGCCAGCAGTTATGCCGGGACAGGCTACGAGCAGTACTTC.

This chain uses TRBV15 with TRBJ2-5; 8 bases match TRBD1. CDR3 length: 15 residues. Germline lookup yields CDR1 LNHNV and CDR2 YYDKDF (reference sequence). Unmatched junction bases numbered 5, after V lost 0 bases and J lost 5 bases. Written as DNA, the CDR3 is TGTGCCACCAGCAGAGAGTACGGGACAGGCGAGACCCAGTACTTC. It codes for CATSREYGTGETQYF.

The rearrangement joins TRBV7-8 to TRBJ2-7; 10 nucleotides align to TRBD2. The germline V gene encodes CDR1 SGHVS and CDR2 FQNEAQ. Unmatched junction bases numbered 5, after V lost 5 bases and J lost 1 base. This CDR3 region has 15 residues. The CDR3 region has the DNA TGTGCCAGCAGCCCCTGGACTAGCGGATCCTACGAGCAGTACTTC. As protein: CASSPWTSGSYEQYF.

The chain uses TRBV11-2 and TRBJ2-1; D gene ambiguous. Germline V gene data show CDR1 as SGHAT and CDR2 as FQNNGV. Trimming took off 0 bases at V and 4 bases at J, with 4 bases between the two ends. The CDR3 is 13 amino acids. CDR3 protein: CASSLEGYNEQFF. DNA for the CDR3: TGTGCCAGCAGCTTAGAGGGGTACAATGAGCAGTTCTTC.

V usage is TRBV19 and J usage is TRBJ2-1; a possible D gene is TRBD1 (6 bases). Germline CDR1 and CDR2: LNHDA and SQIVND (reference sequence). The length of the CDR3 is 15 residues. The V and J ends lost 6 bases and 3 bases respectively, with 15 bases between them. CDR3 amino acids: CASSVEDSYYNEQFF. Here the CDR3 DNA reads TGTGCCAGTAGCGTCGAGGACAGCTACTACAATGAGCAGTTCTTC.

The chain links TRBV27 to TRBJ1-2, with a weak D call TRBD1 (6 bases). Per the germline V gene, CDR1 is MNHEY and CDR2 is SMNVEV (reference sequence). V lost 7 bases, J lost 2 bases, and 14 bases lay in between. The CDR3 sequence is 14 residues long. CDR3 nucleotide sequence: TGTGCCAGCAAACCGACAGGCACAAACTATGGCTACACCTTC. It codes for CASKPTGTNYGYTF.

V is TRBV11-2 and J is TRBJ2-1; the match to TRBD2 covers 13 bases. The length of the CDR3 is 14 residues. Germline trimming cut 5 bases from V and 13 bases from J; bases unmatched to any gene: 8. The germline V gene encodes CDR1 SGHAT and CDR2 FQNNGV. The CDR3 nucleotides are TGTGCCAGCAGCACCTGGACTAGCGGGAGCGTCCAGTTCTTC. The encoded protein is CASSTWTSGSVQFF.